This T cell receptor (beta chain) was sequenced for a study of blood T cells in healthy people across ages. Study results and limitations: Observed TCR beta diversity per million T cells went down as age went up. This fall followed a roughly linear course with age.

CDR1 MNHEY and CDR2 SVGAGI come from the germline V gene. This CDR3 spans 13 amino acids. In its sample, this clonotype was seen a few times. Antigen specificity is unknown. A read error may account for a junction end that differs from germline. Using a J-beta primer mix together with a sample-barcoded 5' primer, a second PCR was run for about 6 to 11 cycles. No fewer than 2.5 million CDR3-containing paired-end reads came from each sample. Using its own MiXCR run on the 5' RACE reads, TCRdb lists one record per CDR3 protein. Seen here are some 1.5 million distinct CDR3 sequences, under 30% observed once, and the top ten hold approximately 7.7%. Isolation yielded PBMCs, at least 7 million per sample, in every case. Every sample gave at least 5 micrograms of total RNA when it was extracted.

This sequence was found in a woman aged 30 to 39 in good health. The J gene is TRBJ1-5, the V gene TRBV6-5; D remains unclear. The sequenced material came from blood. CDR3 sequence (DNA): TGTGTCAGCAGTCTCAGATGGAATCAGCCCCAGCATTTT. Translation: CVSSLRWNQPQHF.